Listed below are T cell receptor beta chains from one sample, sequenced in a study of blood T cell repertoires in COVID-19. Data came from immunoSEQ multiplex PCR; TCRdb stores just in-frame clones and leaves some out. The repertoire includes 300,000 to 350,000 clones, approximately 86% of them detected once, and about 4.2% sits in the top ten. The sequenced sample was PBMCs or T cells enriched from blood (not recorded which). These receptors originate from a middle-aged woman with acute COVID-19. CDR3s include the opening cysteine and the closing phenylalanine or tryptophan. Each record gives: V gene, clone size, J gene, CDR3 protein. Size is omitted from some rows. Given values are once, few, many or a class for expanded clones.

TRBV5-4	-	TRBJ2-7	CASSFRQGSGEQYF
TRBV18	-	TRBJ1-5	CASSPTGGGNQPQHF
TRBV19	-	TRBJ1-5	CASSIQGTGQPQHF
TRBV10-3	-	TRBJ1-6	CAISQDSDNSPLHF
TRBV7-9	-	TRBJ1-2	CASSLGQGSNYGYTF
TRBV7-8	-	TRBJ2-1	CASSLKRDNEQFF
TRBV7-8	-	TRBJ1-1	CASSRTGGENTEAFF
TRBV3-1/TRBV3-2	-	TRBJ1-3	CASSQDLVSSGNTIYF
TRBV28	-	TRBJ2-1	CASSLRYNEQFF
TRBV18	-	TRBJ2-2	CASSPSGTGITGELFF
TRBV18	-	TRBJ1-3	CASSLSQYSSSGNTIYF
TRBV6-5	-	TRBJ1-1	CASRFFNEAEAFF
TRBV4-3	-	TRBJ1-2	CASSPQGAGGYRDGYTF
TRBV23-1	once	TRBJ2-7	CASSQPWTASSYEQYF
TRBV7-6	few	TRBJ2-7	CASSPRQGTYEQYF
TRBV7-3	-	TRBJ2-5	CASSYSGGEETQYF
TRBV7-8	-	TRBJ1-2	CASSQRRQANYGYTF
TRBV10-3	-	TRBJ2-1	CAISESTASYNEQFF
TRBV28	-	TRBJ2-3	CASGDKGGPADTQYF
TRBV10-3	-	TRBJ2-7	CAISEGETGSSYEQYF
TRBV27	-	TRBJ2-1	CASRMLGGGNEQFF
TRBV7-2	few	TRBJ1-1	CASSSQGAGNTEAFF
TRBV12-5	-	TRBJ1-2	CASNPGQNYGYTF
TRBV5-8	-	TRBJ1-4	CASSLGRGTNEKLFF
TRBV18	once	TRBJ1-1	CASSPDTDSLGGAFF
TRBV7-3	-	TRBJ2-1	CASSLEGTGNEQFF
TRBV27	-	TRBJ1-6	CASSPIGWDSPLHF
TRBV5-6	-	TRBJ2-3	CASSLRTSGVADTQYF
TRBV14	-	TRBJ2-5	CASSLWQGMDQYF
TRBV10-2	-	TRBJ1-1	CASSVSLFEGRRNTEAFF
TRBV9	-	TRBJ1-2	CASSVVDRGYGYTF
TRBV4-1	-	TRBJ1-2	CASSQPSQGSYGYTF
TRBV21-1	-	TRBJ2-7	CASRTGTASYEQYF
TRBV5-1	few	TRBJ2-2	CASSSGLAGVRTGELFF
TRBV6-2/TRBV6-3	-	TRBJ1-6	CASSPDGRGNSPLHF
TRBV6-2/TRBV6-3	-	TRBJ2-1	CASSYLPTRLYNEQFF
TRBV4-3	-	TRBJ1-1	CASSQDRFGGGMNTEAFF
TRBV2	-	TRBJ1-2	CASRRDGQGISGYTF
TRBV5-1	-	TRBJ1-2	CASSSLSQTGPWGYTF
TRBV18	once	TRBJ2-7	CASSPGTGISYEQYF
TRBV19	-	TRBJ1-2	CASSTRDRGYGYTF
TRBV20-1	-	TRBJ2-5	CSASELPPQETQYF
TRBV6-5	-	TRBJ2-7	CASRYLSGTDEQYF
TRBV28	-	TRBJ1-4	CASKSPGGFEKLFF
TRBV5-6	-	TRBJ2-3	CASSLGLAGGPSTDTQYF
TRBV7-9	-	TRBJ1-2	CASSLKEGTFLGYTF
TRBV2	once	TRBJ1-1	CASSAGLAEAFF
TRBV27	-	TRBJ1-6	CASTTTGRSSYNSPLHF
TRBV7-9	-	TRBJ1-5	CASSSAGGGQPQHF
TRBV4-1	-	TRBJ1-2	CASSQVTTGGLAGYTF
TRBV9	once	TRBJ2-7	CASSVAPDPSYEQYF
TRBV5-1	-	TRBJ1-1	CASSFSYNTEAFF
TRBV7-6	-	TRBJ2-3	CASSLAWKAGDTDTQYF
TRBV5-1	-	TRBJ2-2	CASSPVAGANTGELFF
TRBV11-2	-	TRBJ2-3	CASSLGYTDTQYF
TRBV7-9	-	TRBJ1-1	CASSGGRDANTEAFF
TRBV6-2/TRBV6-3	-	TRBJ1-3	CASSYSFVTAGDTIYF
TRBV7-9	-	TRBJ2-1	CASSLIGGGGNEQFF